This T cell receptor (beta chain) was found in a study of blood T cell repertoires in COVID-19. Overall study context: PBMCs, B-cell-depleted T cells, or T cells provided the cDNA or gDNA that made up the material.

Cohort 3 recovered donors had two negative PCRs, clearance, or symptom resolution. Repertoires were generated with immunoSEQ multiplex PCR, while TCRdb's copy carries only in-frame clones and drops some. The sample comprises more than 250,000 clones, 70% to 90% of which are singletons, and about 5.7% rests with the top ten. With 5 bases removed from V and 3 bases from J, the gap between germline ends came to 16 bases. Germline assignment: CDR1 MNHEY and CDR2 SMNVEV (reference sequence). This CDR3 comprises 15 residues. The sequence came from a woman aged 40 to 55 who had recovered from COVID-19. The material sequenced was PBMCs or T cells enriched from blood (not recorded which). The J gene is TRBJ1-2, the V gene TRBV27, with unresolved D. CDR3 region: CASSPTWGGDYGYTF. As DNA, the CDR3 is TGTGCCAGCAGTCCCACCTGGGGAGGCGACTATGGCTACACCTTC.